This T cell receptor beta chain was documented in a study of blood T cells in healthy people across ages. Comments on this clonotype: Its matching antigen is unknown.

Peripheral blood samples of 9 to 10 milliliters were drawn from each donor. A second PCR, run for roughly 7 to 12 cycles, used a sample-barcoded 5' primer plus a J-beta primer mix. Each single sample gave us at least 2.5 million CDR3-containing paired-end reads. TCRdb fed the 5' RACE reads into MiXCR, producing one record per CDR3 protein. The profile shows more than 650,000 distinct CDR3 sequences, around half of them singletons. Study-wide findings and caveats: Roughly linearly, TCR beta diversity per million T cells fell as age increased.

Sequencing input: blood. This TCR was recovered from an elderly man in good health.

The CDR3: CASKEPSGTEQYF. CDR3 DNA sequence: TGCGCCAGCAAAGAGCCTAGCGGGACCGAGCAGTACTTC. The gene calls are TRBV5-1 and TRBJ2-7, with 9 bases lining up with TRBD2. Germline lookup yields CDR1 SGHRS and CDR2 YFSETQ. The V segment lost 6 bases and the J segment 6 bases; nucleotides outside the gene matches: 7. The CDR3 loop spans 13 amino acids.